This T cell receptor (beta chain) was retrieved from a study of blood T cells in healthy people across ages. V trimming: 5 bases; J trimming: 4 bases; junction bases outside the gene matches: 8. CDR1 and CDR2 (germline): MNHEY, SMNVEV (reference sequence). The CDR3 spans 17 residues. Comment on this clonotype: Its antigen remains unknown.

Researchers isolated at least 6.5 million PBMCs per sample. Next came a second PCR, run for roughly 6 to 11 cycles, which used a sample-barcoded 5' primer along with a J-beta primer mix. TCRdb analysed the 5' RACE reads with MiXCR anew, one entry per CDR3 protein. The repertoire holds 1.5 million to 2 million distinct CDR3 sequences, roughly 52% seen once, with less than 2.5% in the top ten. Whole-study results and caveats: The authors considered diversity estimates from one million T cells to be underestimates. Significant beta diversity loss was already apparent by age approximately 38, declining roughly linearly.

V gene TRBV27 combines with J gene TRBJ2-5, with 15 bases lining up with TRBD2. The sequence came from a woman in her thirties or forties in good health. Sequencing was done on a sample of blood. The CDR3 sequence is CASSPIRTSGGAETQYF. CDR3 sequence (DNA): TGTGCCAGCAGTCCCATTCGGACTAGCGGGGGGGCAGAGACCCAGTACTTC.